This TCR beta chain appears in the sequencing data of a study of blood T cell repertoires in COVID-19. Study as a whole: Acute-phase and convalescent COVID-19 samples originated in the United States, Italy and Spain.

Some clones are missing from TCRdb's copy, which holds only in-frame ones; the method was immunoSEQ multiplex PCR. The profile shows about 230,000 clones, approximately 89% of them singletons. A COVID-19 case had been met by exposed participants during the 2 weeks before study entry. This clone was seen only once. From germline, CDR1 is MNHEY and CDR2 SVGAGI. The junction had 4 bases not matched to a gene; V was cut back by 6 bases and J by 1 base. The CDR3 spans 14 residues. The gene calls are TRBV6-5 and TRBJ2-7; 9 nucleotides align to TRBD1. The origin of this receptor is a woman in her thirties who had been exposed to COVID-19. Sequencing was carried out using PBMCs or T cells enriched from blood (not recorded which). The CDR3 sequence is CASRSGTGSYEQYF. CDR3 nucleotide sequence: TGTGCCAGCAGATCCGGGACAGGGTCCTACGAGCAGTACTTC.